Each of the 32 T cell receptor beta chains below was sequenced from the same sample in a study of T cells in Graves' hyperthyroidism and ophthalmopathy (dated by TCRdb to 2018 to 2020). Library construction relied on multiplex PCR. The instrument given in TCRdb is Illumina HiSeq 2000. TCR beta CDR3 regions were amplified from RNA transcripts. The TCR CDR3 was subjected to a first round of RT-PCR using the HTBI primer set and the Qiagen OneStep RT-PCR kit. TCRdb's own reprocessing of the public reads used fastp at Q25 and MiXCR and kept productive beta chains. Here each entry gathers all rows of one CDR3 protein and keeps the most common genes and DNA. The sample table contains around 290,000 distinct CDR3 sequences; only one count was recorded for 17% of them. Less than 70% of the sample goes to the ten largest clones. The specimen sequenced was blood. The receptors stem from a woman aged 60 to 75 with Graves' ophthalmopathy.

This clonotype has a count of ten or more. For the CDR3, the DNA is TGCAGTGCTAGAGATCTCAATGGCGGAAACGAGCAGTACTTC. Its translation is CSARDLNGGNEQYF. The V and J genes are TRBV20-1 and TRBJ2-7; D is undetermined. The CDR3 covers 14 residues. V was clipped by 0 bases and J by 5 bases, with 14 bases between them. Per germline, CDR1 DFQATT and CDR2 SNEGSKA (reference sequence).

This clonotype was observed at least ten times. The chain has TRBV20-1 and TRBJ2-7; D is possibly TRBD2 (6 bases). Per the germline V gene, CDR1 is DFQATT and CDR2 is SNEGSKA (reference sequence). CDR3 length: 15 amino acids. With 3 bases removed from V and 1 base from J, the gap between germline ends came to 16 bases. The CDR3 spells CSASSASAASYEQYF. DNA for the CDR3: TGCAGTGCTAGTTCTGCTAGCGCGGCATCCTACGAGCAGTACTTC.

The chain uses TRBV5-4 and TRBJ2-1; TRBD2 matches 12 bases. The germline V gene has CDR1 SGHNT and CDR2 YYREEE (reference sequence). CDR3 length: 16 amino acids. The V gene end was trimmed by 2 bases and the J gene end by 5 bases; junction bases not matched to a gene: 5. CDR3 in DNA: TGTGCCAGCAGCTTTATCCTAGCGGGAGGGGACAATGAGCAGTTCTTC. It translates to CASSFILAGGDNEQFF.

This clonotype was detected a few times. The chain carries TRBV3-1 and TRBJ2-7; tentatively, D is TRBD2 (6 bases). Germline values: CDR1 LGHDT, CDR2 YNNKEL (reference sequence). V lost 1 base, J lost 7 bases, and 17 bases lay in between. CDR3 length: 15 amino acids. DNA for the CDR3: TGTGCCAGCAGCCAAGCCCGAGCAGGTGCGGGAGAGCAGTACTTC. It is translated as CASSQARAGAGEQYF.

The chain is built from TRBV5-1 and TRBJ2-5, with D perhaps given as TRBD1 or TRBD2 (5 bases each). V lost 2 bases to trimming and J lost 5 bases, with 13 bases between them. The CDR3 spans 14 residues. Looked up from germline, CDR1 is SGHRS and CDR2 is YFSETQ. DNA for the CDR3: TGCGCCAGCAGCTTAAGACAGACGGGGGAGACCCAGTACTTC. Translated: CASSLRQTGETQYF.

At least ten counts were recorded for this clonotype. This chain links TRBV18 with TRBJ2-5; D ambiguous. This CDR3 region has 14 residues. The germline V and J ends were trimmed by 4 bases and 2 bases, with 11 bases remaining between them. Looked up from germline, CDR1 is KGHSH and CDR2 is LQKENI. The CDR3 sequence is CASSRSFGQETQYF. CDR3 nucleotide sequence: TGTGCCAGCTCACGCAGCTTCGGACAAGAGACCCAGTACTTC. Drawing the rest from reference TRBV18 and TRBJ2-5, the complete variable domain is NAGVMQNPRHLVRRRGQEARLRCSPMKGHSHVYWYRQLPEEGLKFMVYLQKENIIDESGMPKERFSAEFPKEGPSILRIQQVVRGDSAAYFCASSRSFGQETQYFGPGTRLLVL.

This clonotype was observed many times. The V call is TRBV20-1, the J call TRBJ2-4; the D call may be TRBD1 or TRBD2 (7 bases each). The germline V gene has CDR1 DFQATT and CDR2 SNEGSKA (reference sequence). V was cut by 6 bases and J by 3 bases, with 18 bases left in between. This CDR3 contains 15 residues. The CDR3 coding sequence is TGCAGTGCGATGACAGGGAGGGGCTACAAAAACATTCAGTACTTC. It codes for CSAMTGRGYKNIQYF.

This chain connects TRBV4-3 to TRBJ2-1; perhaps TRBD1 as D (7 bases). Looked up from germline, CDR1 is LGHNA and CDR2 is YSLEER. The CDR3 has 16 amino acids. V was pared by 0 bases and J by 10 bases, with 19 bases between. CDR3 DNA: TGCGCCAGCAGCCAAGATCGGGCAGGGGGGCTCATCGAGCAGTTCTTC. This sequence encodes CASSQDRAGGLIEQFF.

With regard to this clonotype: Just one base apart from a much larger clone, this may be a read error. The CDR3 protein is CSSREGQGLKQYF. CDR3 DNA sequence: TGCAGTTCCCGGGAGGGACAGGGTCTTAAGCAGTACTTC. The chain is built from TRBV20-1 and TRBJ2-7; D perhaps matches TRBD1 (9 bases). Trimming removed 8 bases from V and 8 bases from J, with 22 bases in between. Germline-derived CDR1 and CDR2 are DFQATT and SNEGSKA (reference sequence). This CDR3 spans 13 amino acids.

This chain uses TRBV24-1 with TRBJ2-1; D uncertain. Per germline, CDR1 KGHDR and CDR2 SFDVKD. V lost 3 bases to trimming and J lost 14 bases, with 10 bases between them. This CDR3 has 11 amino acids. The CDR3 is CATSDELVKFF. CDR3 bases: TGTGCCACCAGTGATGAGTTGGTTAAGTTCTTC.

This clonotype was picked up many times. The J gene is TRBJ2-7, the V gene TRBV28; unclear D gene. Germline V lookup: CDR1 MDHEN, CDR2 SYDVKM. This CDR3 has 14 amino acids. V was shortened by 7 bases and J by 5 bases, with 18 bases between the two germline ends. CDR3 nucleotides: TGTGCCAGCACTGACGGACGAGTACCTAACGAGCAGTACTTC. Translating it yields CASTDGRVPNEQYF.

This clonotype was counted many times. The chain links TRBV12-3 or TRBV12-4 to TRBJ1-2; 7 bases are shared with TRBD1. CDR3 length: 14 residues. Trimming at V came to 5 bases and at J to 4 bases, leaving 7 bases not matched to a gene. CDR3 sequence (DNA): TGTGCCAGCAGTCTACAGGGGCTAGGCTATGGCTACACCTTC. Its translation is CASSLQGLGYGYTF.

This clonotype came up a few times. The chain carries TRBV5-8 and TRBJ2-5, with a weak D call TRBD1 (6 bases). With 2 bases removed from V and 6 bases from J, the gap between germline ends came to 23 bases. Germline V gene sequence: CDR1 SGHTS, CDR2 YDEGEE. The CDR3 contains 17 residues. CDR3 sequence (DNA): TGTGCCAGCAGCTTCAACCTATGGACAGCCAAGAAACAGACCCAGTACTTC. Amino acids: CASSFNLWTAKKQTQYF.

V gene TRBV25-1 combines with J gene TRBJ2-2; D unclear. The CDR3 totals 18 residues. V shed 4 bases and J shed 1 base, with 19 bases lying between them. Germline loops: CDR1 MGHDK, CDR2 SYGVNS. The chain's CDR3 is CASSVFSPGGLNTGELFF. CDR3 nucleotide sequence: TGTGCCAGCAGTGTCTTTTCGCCTGGTGGGTTGAACACCGGGGAGCTGTTTTTT.

Worth noting for this clonotype: Since a much larger clone is just one base distant, this may be a read error. The chain combines TRBV28 with TRBJ1-6; D is ambiguous. The CDR3 length is 15 residues. The V gene's germline CDR1 is MDHEN and CDR2 SYDVKM. Here the CDR3 DNA reads TGTGCCGGCAGCTCCCCGACGGAGGGTAATTCACCCCTCCACTTT. This encodes CAGSSPTEGNSPLHF.

This clonotype was seen ten or more times. One end of the junction fails to match germline, which may point to a read error. The chain joins TRBV9 to TRBJ2-7; TRBD1 agrees at 7 bases. The germline gives CDR1 SGDLS, CDR2 YYNGEE. The CDR3 length is 14 residues. CDR3 sequence (DNA): TGTGCCAGCAGCGCTGGGACAGCCTCCGACGAGCAGTACTTC. Residues: CASSAGTASDEQYF. Variable domain in full (rest from reference TRBV9 and TRBJ2-7): DSGVTQTPKHLITATGQRVTLRCSPRSGDLSVYWYQQSLDQGLQFLIQYYNGEERAKGNILERFSAQQFPDLHSELNLSSLELGDSALYFCASSAGTASDEQYFGPGTRLTVT.

This clonotype was observed at least ten times. The gene calls are TRBV18 and TRBJ2-7; D possibly matches TRBD1 or TRBD2 (5 bases each). Trimming pared 3 bases from V and 6 bases from J, leaving 12 bases between. The germline V gene has CDR1 KGHSH and CDR2 LQKENI. This CDR3 comprises 13 residues. CDR3 in DNA: TGTGCCAGCTCACCGGCGAATGGGGGCGAGCAGTACTTC. Translation gives CASSPANGGEQYF.

A note on this clonotype: The junction departs from germline at one end; a sequencing error may be responsible. V usage is TRBV4-3 and J usage is TRBJ2-5; D might be TRBD2 (6 bases). CDR3 length: 12 residues. Germline lookup yields CDR1 LGHNA and CDR2 YSLEER. CDR3 nucleotide sequence: TGCGCCAGCAGCCAAGATGGGGAGGACACACACTTC. It specifies CASSQDGEDTHF.

Many counts were recorded for this clonotype. The chain joins TRBV20-1 to TRBJ2-7, with 9 positions matching TRBD2. The CDR3 covers 14 residues. Trimming cost V 1 base and J 4 bases; bases outside gene matches: 5. Germline CDR1 reads DFQATT; CDR2 reads SNEGSKA (reference sequence). The CDR3 DNA reads as TGCAGTGCTAGAGGTAGCGGGAGCTATTACGAGCAGTACTTC. Residues: CSARGSGSYYEQYF.

The sample holds a few counts of this clonotype. The chain joins TRBV20-1 to TRBJ1-1, with a possible D match to TRBD1 (5 bases). The V and J ends lost 3 bases and 11 bases respectively, with 13 bases between them. The V gene's germline CDR1 is DFQATT and CDR2 SNEGSKA (reference sequence). The CDR3 loop spans 11 amino acids. CDR3 region: CSASSQGRAFF. Here the CDR3 DNA reads TGCAGTGCTAGTAGTCAGGGAAGGGCTTTCTTT.

This clonotype was counted only a few times. The chain carries TRBV19 and TRBJ1-1; D is unclear. V lost 3 bases and J lost 4, with 12 bases in between. The CDR3 runs to 14 residues. Germline CDR1 reads LNHDA; CDR2 reads SQIVND (reference sequence). This chain's CDR3 is CASSMSRDVTEAFF. CDR3 coding DNA: TGTGCCAGTAGTATGTCCCGCGACGTCACTGAAGCTTTCTTT. The whole variable domain, filled in from reference TRBV19 and TRBJ1-1, reads DGGITQSPKYLFRKEGQNVTLSCEQNLNHDAMYWYRQDPGQGLRLIYYSQIVNDFQKGDIAEGYSVSREKKESFPLTVTSAQKNPTAFYLCASSMSRDVTEAFFGQGTRLTVV.

This clonotype was observed at least ten times. The chain recombines TRBV5-6 with TRBJ1-1, with TRBD1 identical over 9 bases. There are 15 residues in the CDR3. The germline V gene encodes CDR1 SGHDT and CDR2 YYEEEE. Trimming cost V 3 bases and J 3 bases; bases outside gene matches: 6. The DNA of the CDR3 is TGTGCCAGCAGCTCCTCGACAGGGGGGCACACTGAAGCTTTCTTT. Protein: CASSSSTGGHTEAFF.

This clonotype came up many times. The J gene is TRBJ2-7, the V gene TRBV6-2 or TRBV6-3; D is possibly TRBD1 (6 bases). Deletions cut 6 bases from V and 3 bases from J, with 15 bases between. CDR1 and CDR2 (germline): MNHEY, SVGEGT. The CDR3 consists of 14 residues. The CDR3 sequence is CASRKQGSHYEQYF. The CDR3 DNA sequence: TGTGCCAGCAGAAAACAGGGATCCCACTACGAGCAGTACTTC.

This clonotype was recorded a few times. The junction does not match germline at one end; this may be a read error. V gene TRBV27 combines with J gene TRBJ1-2; 8 positions agree with TRBD1. The CDR3 is 15 residues long. The germline CDR1 and CDR2 sequences are MNHEY and SMNVEV (reference sequence). The CDR3 nucleotides are TGTGCCAGCAGTTTCTTGGACAGGGCCTCCTATGACTACACCTTC. Its translation: CASSFLDRASYDYTF.

The chain links TRBV20-1 to TRBJ1-4; possible D gene TRBD1, 5 bases. Germline V gene sequence: CDR1 DFQATT, CDR2 SNEGSKA (reference sequence). The ends were cut back, 0 bases at V and 5 bases at J, with 13 bases in the middle. The CDR3 is made up of 15 amino acids. CDR3 sequence: CSARDGGHLNEKLFF. The CDR3 coding sequence is TGCAGTGCTAGAGATGGCGGACACCTAAATGAAAAACTGTTTTTT.

This clonotype has ten or more counts. V is TRBV4-1 and J is TRBJ1-1; D is uncertain. The CDR3 is 16 residues long. The V and J ends lost 4 bases and 2 bases respectively, with 17 bases between them. Germline V gene sequence: CDR1 MGHRA, CDR2 YSYEKL. CDR3 coding DNA: TGCGCCAGCAGCCCATCAGCAACAGTGATCAACACTGAAGCTTTCTTT. Amino acid sequence: CASSPSATVINTEAFF.

This clonotype occurred many times. The rearrangement links TRBV7-9 to TRBJ1-5, with 9 bases fitting TRBD1. This CDR3 region has 14 residues. V shed 5 bases and J 5 bases; nucleotides not matched to a gene: 4. Germline V gene data show CDR1 as SEHNR and CDR2 as FQNEAQ (reference sequence). The CDR3 loop reads CASSRDRVDQPQHF. In DNA, the CDR3 is TGTGCCAGCAGCCGGGACAGGGTAGATCAGCCCCAGCATTTT. The whole variable domain, remainder taken from reference TRBV7-9 and TRBJ1-5, is DTGVSQNPRHKITKRGQNVTFRCDPISEHNRLYWYRQTLGQGPEFLTYFQNEAQLEKSRLLSDRFSAERPKGSFSTLEIQRTEQGDSAMYLCASSRDRVDQPQHFGDGTRLSIL.

This clonotype was observed a handful of times. The V call is TRBV7-2, the J call TRBJ2-1; TRBD1 aligns across 9 bases. Germline CDR1 and CDR2: SGHTA and FQGNSA. V lost 8 bases to trimming and J lost 2 bases; unmatched junction nucleotides: 7. CDR3 length: 15 residues. The CDR3 region has the DNA TGTGCCAGCGGCCCTCGGACAGGGGCCTACAATGAGCAGTTCTTC. Translated: CASGPRTGAYNEQFF.

This clonotype was seen ten or more times. The chain uses TRBV18 and TRBJ1-1; TRBD1 matches 7 bases. Per the germline V gene, CDR1 is KGHSH and CDR2 is LQKENI. The J segment lost 1 base and the V segment lost 4 bases, leaving 9 bases of the junction unmatched. The CDR3 has 16 amino acids. CDR3 nucleotides: TGTGCCAGCTCACTACGTACAGGGGATAAGAACACTGAAGCTTTCTTT. It is translated as CASSLRTGDKNTEAFF.

The chain is built from TRBV9 and TRBJ1-4; 7 positions match TRBD1. With V trimmed by 4 bases and J by 3 bases, 6 bases remained unmatched. Germline lookup yields CDR1 SGDLS and CDR2 YYNGEE. This CDR3 has 15 residues. The DNA of the CDR3 is TGTGCCAGCAGCCCTACAGGGGATTCTAATGAAAAACTGTTTTTT. Its protein is CASSPTGDSNEKLFF.

The table lists this clonotype with many counts. CDR3 sequence reads: CASSQDRGRGTEAFF. CDR3 bases: TGTGCCAGCAGCCAAGACAGGGGGCGCGGTACTGAAGCTTTCTTT. The rearrangement links TRBV4-2 to TRBJ1-1, with 8 bases that match TRBD1. CDR1 LGHNA and CDR2 YNFKEQ come from the germline V gene. Trimming took 0 bases from V and 5 from J; bases not matched to a gene: 5. The CDR3 contains 15 residues.

In nucleotides, the CDR3 is TGCGCCAGCAGCGAACTTGCGGGGGGGGGCACAGATACGCAGTATTTT. Translation gives CASSELAGGGTDTQYF. The V gene is TRBV5-1, the J gene TRBJ2-3; 9 positions agree with TRBD2. The CDR3 spans 16 residues. Germline V gene lookup returns CDR1 SGHRS and CDR2 YFSETQ. The J segment lost 1 base and the V segment lost 4 bases, leaving 7 bases of the junction unmatched.